The text below deals with one TCR beta chain. This sample is drawn from a study of blood T cell repertoires in COVID-19. Study-level background: Acute and convalescent COVID-19 samples came from the United States, Italy and Spain.

This CDR3 region has 14 residues. Germline V gene lookup returns CDR1 LNHDA and CDR2 SQIVND (reference sequence). Trimming left V 3 bases short and J 5 bases short, with 11 bases between. Those enrolled, adults aged roughly 18 to 89 years, came from about two dozen US areas. The study assigned cohorts using participant-reported clinical history. Within 2 weeks before study entry, exposed participants met a COVID-19 case. Generated by immunoSEQ multiplex PCR, the TCRdb table keeps only in-frame clones and is missing some. The sample has a few hundred thousand clones, roughly 90% seen once. This TCR was recovered from a man aged 30-40 years who had been exposed to COVID-19. This chain joins TRBV19 and TRBJ1-5; D might be TRBD1 (5 bases). Sequenced input: PBMCs or T cells enriched from blood (not recorded which). The CDR3 reads CASSIQGLHQPQHF. In DNA, the CDR3 is TGTGCCAGTAGTATCCAGGGATTACATCAGCCCCAGCATTTT.